The 29 T cell receptor beta chains presented below share a single source sample, sequenced in a study of shared clonotypes between healthy human individuals. Data came from immunoSEQ multiplex PCR; TCRdb stores just in-frame clones and leaves some out. This table holds around 550,000 clones, 90% to 97% found once. The material sequenced was naive CD4+ T cells sorted from blood. The subset denotes: CD45RA+ positively selected. The source of these receptors is a woman aged 25 to 45 in good health.

This clone was observed once. The genes are TRBV2 and TRBJ1-1; D might be TRBD1 (6 bases). Trimming stripped 5 bases from V and 4 bases from J, with 17 bases between. Germline loops: CDR1 SNHLY, CDR2 FYNNEI. The CDR3 has 15 residues. The CDR3 protein is CASSQTGNYGTEAFF. The DNA for the CDR3 is TGTGCCAGCAGTCAAACAGGGAATTACGGCACTGAAGCTTTCTTT. Supplemented by reference TRBV2 and TRBJ1-1, the full variable domain reads EPEVTQTPSHQVTQMGQEVILRCVPISNHLYFYWYRQILGQKVEFLVSFYNNEISEKSEIFDDQFSVERPDGSNFTLKIRSTKLEDSAMYFCASSQTGNYGTEAFFGQGTRLTVV.

The chain employs TRBV2 and TRBJ2-7; 7 bases line up with TRBD1. The CDR3 runs 14 residues. The ends lost 6 bases at V and 5 bases at J; junction bases unmatched: 10. Germline CDR1 SNHLY, CDR2 FYNNEI. CDR3 region: CASRDDRAHHEQYF. The DNA of the CDR3 is TGTGCCAGCAGAGACGACAGGGCTCACCACGAGCAGTACTTC. The full variable domain, in which reference TRBV2 and TRBJ2-7 provide the parts outside the CDR3, is EPEVTQTPSHQVTQMGQEVILRCVPISNHLYFYWYRQILGQKVEFLVSFYNNEISEKSEIFDDQFSVERPDGSNFTLKIRSTKLEDSAMYFCASRDDRAHHEQYFGPGTRLTVT.

The chain couples TRBV11-2 to TRBJ2-3; 7 bases agree with TRBD2. Germline V gene sequence: CDR1 SGHAT, CDR2 FQNNGV. CDR3 length equals 14 residues. V shed 3 bases and J 4 bases; nucleotides not matched to a gene: 4. CDR3 nucleotides: TGTGCCAGCAGCTTTTCGGGAGGTGCAGATACGCAGTATTTT. It yields the protein CASSFSGGADTQYF. The variable domain in full, completed from reference TRBV11-2 and TRBJ2-3, reads EAGVAQSPRYKIIEKRQSVAFWCNPISGHATLYWYQQILGQGPKLLIQFQNNGVVDDSQLPKDRFSAERLKGVDSTLKIQPAKLEDSAVYLCASSFSGGADTQYFGPGTRLTVL.

This rearrangement joins TRBV29-1 to TRBJ1-4; TRBD1 is a possible D gene (5 bases). The CDR3 spans 12 residues. Trimming removed 6 bases from V and 7 bases from J, with 12 bases in between. Germline CDR1 and CDR2: SQVTM and ANQGSEA. CDR3 region: CSVGATGEKLFF. Written as DNA, the CDR3 is TGCAGCGTCGGGGCAACGGGTGAAAAACTGTTTTTT.

V usage is TRBV11-2 and J usage is TRBJ1-3; 7 positions agree with TRBD1. V dropped 2 bases and J dropped 0; count of bases not matched to a gene: 10. Germline lookup yields CDR1 SGHAT and CDR2 FQNNGV. The CDR3 is 18 amino acids. The CDR3 is CASSLIRRDRSSGNTIYF. CDR3 nucleotide sequence: TGTGCCAGCAGCTTAATCCGGCGGGACAGAAGCTCTGGAAACACCATATATTTT.

The rearrangement links TRBV15 to TRBJ2-6; no clear D. The CDR3 contains 15 residues. Trimming took 4 bases from V and 5 from J, leaving 12 bases between them. Germline CDR1 reads LNHNV; CDR2 reads YYDKDF (reference sequence). The CDR3 spells CATSKRTARANVLTF. The CDR3 coding sequence is TGTGCCACCAGCAAGCGAACGGCGAGGGCCAACGTCCTGACTTTC.

The rearrangement joins TRBV10-3 to TRBJ1-6; D gene unclear. Deletions cut 3 bases from V and 6 bases from J, with 3 bases between. CDR3 length: 12 residues. In germline, CDR1 is ENHRY, CDR2 SYGVKD. The CDR3 coding sequence is TGTGCCATCAGTGAAATTAATTCACCCCTCCACTTT. It codes for CAISEINSPLHF.

The chain is built from TRBV2 and TRBJ2-7; D possibly corresponds to TRBD2 (6 bases). Trimming pared 9 bases from V and 0 bases from J, leaving 21 bases between. Looked up from germline, CDR1 is SNHLY and CDR2 is FYNNEI. The CDR3 length is 16 residues. This CDR3 reads CASLSGGAPNSYEQYF. CDR3 DNA sequence: TGTGCCAGTCTTAGCGGCGGGGCTCCCAACTCCTACGAGCAGTACTTC.

This chain uses TRBV28 with TRBJ1-1; D gene unclear. Germline CDR1 is MDHEN and CDR2 is SYDVKM. The germline V and J ends were trimmed by 2 bases and 1 base, with 5 bases remaining between them. The CDR3 extends over 13 amino acids. The DNA of the CDR3 is TGTGCCAGCAGTTTACCCCAGAACACTGAAGCTTTCTTT. Amino acids: CASSLPQNTEAFF.

This chain connects TRBV7-2 to TRBJ2-2, with D possibly being TRBD2 (6 bases). The CDR3 loop spans 13 amino acids. The germline gives CDR1 SGHTA, CDR2 FQGNSA. With 6 bases removed from V and 2 bases from J, the gap between germline ends came to 7 bases. The CDR3 nucleotides read TGTGCCAGCAGTACTAGCAACACCGGGGAGCTGTTTTTT. Protein sequence: CASSTSNTGELFF.

This clone was observed a single time. The CDR3 region has the DNA TGTGCCAGCAGCGTATCCGGGGAGCTGTTTTTT. Its translation is CASSVSGELFF. The chain uses TRBV9 and TRBJ2-2; D is ambiguous. The ends were cut back, 1 base at V and 6 bases at J, with 1 base in the middle. The V gene's germline CDR1 is SGDLS and CDR2 YYNGEE. This CDR3 contains 11 residues.

The chain joins TRBV7-9 to TRBJ1-3, with 9 bases identical to TRBD1. The CDR3 extends over 18 amino acids. Germline trimming cut 1 base from V and 3 bases from J; bases unmatched to any gene: 10. Germline values: CDR1 SEHNR, CDR2 FQNEAQ (reference sequence). CDR3 sequence: CASSLGEIQGAVGNTIYF. The CDR3 bases are TGTGCCAGCAGCTTAGGGGAAATACAGGGGGCCGTTGGAAACACCATATATTTT.

There are a few counts of this clone. V is TRBV19 and J is TRBJ1-1; D uncertain. The CDR3 has 13 amino acids. V dropped 5 bases and J dropped 4 bases, with 11 bases sitting between them. The germline V gene has CDR1 LNHDA and CDR2 SQIVND (reference sequence). The CDR3 spells CASSPTMRTEAFF. The CDR3 DNA reads as TGTGCCAGTAGTCCAACTATGCGCACTGAAGCTTTCTTT.

This clone has only one observation. This chain joins TRBV7-9 and TRBJ2-5; TRBD1 agrees at 8 bases. V lost 8 bases to trimming and J lost 5 bases; unmatched junction nucleotides: 13. Looked up from germline, CDR1 is SEHNR and CDR2 is FQNEAQ (reference sequence). The CDR3 runs 15 residues. CDR3 in amino acids: CASETHRTGSETQYF. Here the CDR3 DNA reads TGTGCCAGCGAAACGCACAGGACAGGGAGTGAGACCCAGTACTTC.

The chain recombines TRBV11-2 with TRBJ2-3, with TRBD2 matching over 10 bases. CDR1 and CDR2 from the germline V gene are SGHAT and FQNNGV. V lost 3 bases and J lost 6; bases outside the gene matches: 12. The CDR3 has 17 amino acids. The CDR3 bases are TGTGCCAGCAGCTTCCCAATAGCGGGAGGCCGAGTGGATACGCAGTATTTT. Translated, it gives CASSFPIAGGRVDTQYF.

This clone was detected a few times. The rearrangement joins TRBV5-1 to TRBJ2-7, with D maybe TRBD1 (5 bases). The ends were cut back, 4 bases at V and 3 bases at J, with 14 bases in the middle. The CDR3 is 14 amino acids. Germline CDR1 reads SGHRS; CDR2 reads YFSETQ. CDR3 nucleotides: TGCGCCAGCAGCCGACTTACAGGAGACTACGAGCAGTACTTC. Residues: CASSRLTGDYEQYF.

The table lists this clone with a count of one. The rearrangement uses TRBV19 and TRBJ1-5, with no clear D. This CDR3 region has 16 residues. CDR1 LNHDA and CDR2 SQIVND come from the germline V gene (reference sequence). V was cut by 4 bases and J by 1 base, with 14 bases left in between. CDR3 in amino acids: CASSRMGVRSNQPQHF. As DNA, the CDR3 is TGTGCCAGTAGTAGAATGGGAGTTCGAAGCAATCAGCCCCAGCATTTT.

The genes are TRBV5-1 and TRBJ2-5; 7 positions match TRBD2. The germline CDR1 and CDR2 sequences are SGHRS and YFSETQ. The CDR3 is 13 amino acids. Trimming at V came to 4 bases and at J to 3 bases, leaving 3 bases not matched to a gene. CDR3 in amino acids: CASSLGTKETQYF. DNA for the CDR3: TGCGCCAGCAGCCTTGGGACTAAAGAGACCCAGTACTTC.

A note on this clone: The same CDR3 arises from other DNA sequences in this sample as well. J is TRBJ2-2 and V is TRBV5-1; 15 bases line up with TRBD2. J was trimmed by 0 bases and V by 3 bases; bases with no gene match: 3. The CDR3 spans 18 residues. Per germline, CDR1 SGHRS and CDR2 YFSETQ. CDR3 in amino acids: CASSSGLAGGPNTGELFF. CDR3 nucleotide sequence: TGCGCCAGCAGCTCAGGACTAGCGGGAGGGCCGAACACCGGGGAGCTGTTTTTT.

The V gene is TRBV11-3, the J gene TRBJ1-1; D is ambiguous. The V end was cut by 3 bases, the J end by 3 bases, with 23 bases between. CDR1 and CDR2 from the germline V gene are SGHNT and YENEEA. The CDR3 length is 18 residues. In DNA form, the CDR3 reads TGTGCCAGCAGCTTTATAGGTAGAGGGAGTCAAACGGACACTGAAGCTTTCTTT. Translation gives CASSFIGRGSQTDTEAFF. Using reference TRBV11-3 and TRBJ1-1 for the parts outside the CDR3, the full variable domain is EAGVVQSPRYKIIEKKQPVAFWCNPISGHNTLYWYLQNLGQGPELLIRYENEEAVDDSQLPKDRFSAERLKGVDSTLKIQPAELGDSAVYLCASSFIGRGSQTDTEAFFGQGTRLTVV.

The chain employs TRBV6-1 and TRBJ2-2; D is uncertain. Per germline, CDR1 MNHNS and CDR2 SASEGT. The CDR3 length is 14 residues. The V end was cut by 8 bases, the J end by 4 bases, with 14 bases between. The CDR3 here is CASQIHRSTGELFF. Here the CDR3 DNA reads TGTGCCAGCCAGATCCATCGGAGCACCGGGGAGCTGTTTTTT.

V usage is TRBV6-1 and J usage is TRBJ2-7; D ambiguous. The germline V gene encodes CDR1 MNHNS and CDR2 SASEGT. There are 12 residues in the CDR3. V was trimmed by 2 bases and J by 2 bases, leaving 4 bases between them. In DNA, the CDR3 is TGTGCCAGCAGTGAACAGACCTACGAGCAGTACTTC. Translating it yields CASSEQTYEQYF.

The chain couples TRBV28 to TRBJ2-5; weak D call: TRBD2 (5 bases). The germline V and J ends were trimmed by 1 base and 1 base, with 13 bases remaining between them. Germline V gene data show CDR1 as MDHEN and CDR2 as SYDVKM. The CDR3 runs to 16 residues. CDR3 amino acids: CASSLSLGSPQETQYF. CDR3 nucleotide sequence: TGTGCCAGCAGTTTATCTTTAGGGAGTCCCCAAGAGACCCAGTACTTC.

The rearrangement links TRBV19 to TRBJ2-3; 7 positions match TRBD2. Germline V gene data show CDR1 as LNHDA and CDR2 as SQIVND (reference sequence). This CDR3 region has 13 residues. The ends lost 6 bases at V and 3 bases at J; junction bases unmatched: 3. The CDR3 DNA sequence: TGTGCCAGTAGGCGGGGGAATACAGATACGCAGTATTTT. Protein sequence: CASRRGNTDTQYF.

This clone appeared once. The rearrangement links TRBV7-8 to TRBJ2-5; the D gene could be TRBD1 or TRBD2 (7 bases each). The CDR3 covers 14 residues. With 5 bases removed from V and 9 bases from J, the gap between germline ends came to 19 bases. Germline V CDR1 and CDR2: SGHVS, FQNEAQ. DNA for the CDR3: TGTGCCAGCAGCCGGAGGGACAGTGCGGGGGCCCAGTACTTC. It translates to CASSRRDSAGAQYF.

In its sample, this clone was seen a few times. V gene TRBV7-9 combines with J gene TRBJ1-2, with D possibly TRBD1 on 5 matching bases. V lost 9 bases and J lost 8, with 13 bases in between. CDR1 and CDR2 from the germline V gene are SEHNR and FQNEAQ (reference sequence). This CDR3 region has 11 residues. The CDR3 loop reads CASNGHAGYTF. CDR3 nucleotide sequence: TGTGCCAGTAACGGACATGCAGGCTACACCTTC.

The gene calls are TRBV18 and TRBJ2-3, with 13 nucleotides matching TRBD2. The ends lost 5 bases at V and 3 bases at J; junction bases unmatched: 2. Germline CDR1 is KGHSH and CDR2 is LQKENI. This CDR3 has 15 amino acids. The CDR3 DNA reads TGTGCCAGCTCAGAGGGACTAGCGGGAACAGATACGCAGTATTTT. It encodes CASSEGLAGTDTQYF.

This chain connects TRBV7-9 to TRBJ2-1, with no clear D. V was cut by 0 bases and J by 10 bases, with 7 bases left in between. The CDR3 extends over 12 amino acids. Germline V gene data show CDR1 as SEHNR and CDR2 as FQNEAQ (reference sequence). Here the CDR3 DNA reads TGTGCCAGCAGCTTAGCAGTCCGGGAGCAGTTCTTC. Its translation is CASSLAVREQFF.

The count of this clone is one. The rearrangement uses TRBV9 and TRBJ1-1; D might be TRBD1 (6 bases). Germline V gene data show CDR1 as SGDLS and CDR2 as YYNGEE. The CDR3 covers 14 residues. Trimming took 1 base from V and 3 from J, leaving 10 bases between them. In DNA form, the CDR3 reads TGTGCCAGCAGCGTACGGGGGCAGGACACTGAAGCTTTCTTT. Protein product: CASSVRGQDTEAFF.